The T cell receptor beta chain under discussion was sequenced for a study of blood T cell repertoires in COVID-19. Overall study: PBMCs, B-cell-depleted T cells, or T cells were the source of the cDNA or gDNA that made up the material.

This clone has only one observation. Per the original data handling: Reference gene primer amplification gave nucleated cell count estimates. The data were produced by immunoSEQ multiplex PCR, yet TCRdb's version contains in-frame clones alone and is incomplete. The D gene and trimming were derived from the DNA, and the V and J assignments and clone size from that table. Here the sample spans 150,000 or so clones, about 83% being singletons. The CDR3 has 15 amino acids. V was trimmed by 7 bases and J by 0 bases, leaving 10 bases between them. The V gene's germline CDR1 is MGHRA and CDR2 YSYEKL. Sequencing used PBMCs or T cells enriched from blood (not recorded which). The chain carries TRBV4-1 and TRBJ1-6, with D maybe TRBD1 (5 bases). The source is a woman aged 50 to 60 who had been exposed to COVID-19. This CDR3 is CASKTVNSYNSPLHF. The CDR3 nucleotides are TGCGCCAGCAAGACAGTGAACTCCTATAATTCACCCCTCCACTTT.